The following is a T cell receptor (beta chain) sequence with its context. No antigen is known for it. A read error may be the cause here, since a much bigger clone is one base away. The sample comes from a study of molecular identifiers for immune sequencing clone quantification (dated by TCRdb to the late 2010s). About the study as a whole: In a replicate experiment, RNA from roughly 21,000 or 96,000 naive CD8 T cells was split into five aliquots, four of which were sequenced. The study was a methods study using CD8 T cells to benchmark molecular-identifier clustering-based TCR repertoire sequencing (MIDCIRS) and TCR RNA copy counting. Here is what the overall study found, with its caveats: In CMV-specific effector cells, over 99% of molecules were held by clones above 20 RNA copies, whereas under 1% of molecules were held by such clones in naive cells. The naive libraries included spiked-in Jurkat TCR RNA (around 10 copies' worth), and this RNA is not part of the donor repertoire. When barcode sub-clustering was not used, chimeric consensus sequences inflated TCR diversity, with chimeras reaching as high as 47%. The sizes of highly expanded clones could end up underestimated when identical TCR molecules share a barcode. Spiked-in Jurkat TCR RNA equal to a single cell's worth was reported to be detectable even within 1,200,000 naive CD8 T cells. Approximately 3.1 recovered TCR RNA copies per cell were obtained by modeling, versus about ten by digital PCR, implying a capture efficiency of around 28%.

Receptors were amplified or captured by PCR. Sequencing relied on an Illumina HiSeq 4000. Bulk TCR libraries were made following a previously described method, with the TCR primers given in Table S5. Total RNA was purified with the Qiagen AllPrep DNA/RNA kit. Reads from multiple sequencing runs of the same library were pooled before analysis. Turning to the authors' computational methods: Reads were retained only if an exact TCR constant sequence was present, and the retained reads were trimmed to 150 nt and grouped according to their 12-nt molecular barcodes. Within each barcode group, reads were sub-clustered at a 15% Levenshtein threshold, and quality-weighted consensus sequences were built per RNA molecule. Non-functional sequences were discarded, and so were lower-count sequences lying one edit away from another sequence. Based on fitting two negative binomial distributions, any barcode sub-cluster with under 20% of the maximum read count was discarded. TCRdb reprocessing: public reads trimmed at Q25 with fastp, clones called with MiXCR, in-frame beta chains kept. Duplicate CDR3 protein sequences are folded into a single record with the most common DNA and genes. These V and J calls are TCRdb output, not the study's own analysis. A total of about 640,000 distinct CDR3 sequences appear in this sample, just under 20% of them only once. Clones ranked in the top ten supply 0.75% to 0.95% of the sample.

Libraries of naive CD8 T cells were generated from about 21,000 to 970,000 sorted cells, with 10%, 30% or 50% of the purified RNA used. Naive CD8 T cells were FACS-sorted as CD8+CD4-CCR7+CD45RA+ on a BD FACSAria II into RLT Plus buffer. Detection sensitivity was tested by spiking Jurkat RNA equal to some 11 TCR copies' worth into samples containing about 17,000-1,000,000 naive CD8 T cells. Enrichment of CD8 T cells was done with RosetteSep CD8+ T Cell Enrichment Cocktail plus Ficoll-Paque, and ACK red cell lysis came afterward. V is cut by 0 bases and J by 3 bases, and the space between the germline ends is 11 bases. The cysteine opens and the phenylalanine closes a CDR3 of 16 amino acids. The retained sequence is limited to the CDR3, 48 bases, with the frame set at the first base. Looking up the germline V gene yields CDR1 SGHDN and CDR2 FVKESK.

Sequenced: naive CD8+ T cells from blood, with Jurkat cell RNA spiked in. Reading the label with the study, this specimen's cell subset or site is: FACS-sorted CD8+CD4-CCR7+CD45RA+ naive T cells. The rearrangement combines TRBV14 with TRBJ1-4; no D gene is confidently identified. The TCR originated in a human donor in good health. Some libraries in this study had Jurkat cell RNA spiked in. The sequenced DNA is TGTGCCAGCAGCCAAGAATTCCACGTGGCTAATGAAAAACTGTTTTTT. Its translation reads: CASSQEFHVANEKLFF.